This is a list of T cell receptor beta chains from one sample in a study of PD-1 blockade in classical Hodgkin lymphoma. Libraries were prepared by immunoSEQ multiplex PCR; TCRdb keeps only in-frame clonotypes and omits some of them. Of about 15,000 clones in the sample, around 83% were seen once. The sample consisted of CD4+ T cells from blood. All receptors derive from a human donor with classical Hodgkin lymphoma. CDR3s include the opening cysteine and the closing phenylalanine or tryptophan. Fields, in order: clone size, V gene, J gene, D gene, CDR3 DNA, CDR3 protein. The D gene is left open where the match is weak. A row's size may be missing; if present it is once, few, many or a size class.

.	TRBV5-1	TRBJ1-4	.	TGCGCCAGCAGCGCGGAATCAGGGGCCTCGTTTGGGACTAATGAAAAACTGTTTTTT	CASSAESGASFGTNEKLFF
.	TRBV14	TRBJ2-3	TRBD1	TGTGCCAGCAGCCCATACAGGGGAACGACGCAGTATTTT	CASSPYRGTTQYF
.	TRBV5-6	TRBJ2-3	.	TGTGCCAGCAGCTTGGTTCGTGGAGATACGCAGTATTTT	CASSLVRGDTQYF
.	TRBV19	TRBJ2-7	.	TGTGCCAGTAGTATGGGGGCAGGTTTTGGGCAGTACTTC	CASSMGAGFGQYF
.	TRBV30	TRBJ1-4	.	TGTGCCTGGAGTCCCCCTCGAAGGGGAGTTGAGGAAAAACTGTTTTTT	CAWSPPRRGVEEKLFF
.	TRBV28	TRBJ1-1	.	TGTGCCAGCAGTCCCCCGACACTTAACACTGAAGCTTTCTTT	CASSPPTLNTEAFF
.	TRBV7-3	TRBJ2-1	TRBD2	TGTGCCAGCAGCTCGGGACTAGCGTACGATGAGCAGTTCTTC	CASSSGLAYDEQFF
.	TRBV7-3	TRBJ2-1	TRBD1	TGTGCCAGCAGCTTAAGGGACAGCTCCTACAATGAGCAGTTCTTC	CASSLRDSSYNEQFF
.	TRBV7-2	TRBJ2-1	TRBD2	TGTGCCAGCAGCCTCGGACTAGCGGGAGGCAGGAGCTCCTACAATGAGCAGTTCTTC	CASSLGLAGGRSSYNEQFF
.	TRBV9	TRBJ2-7	TRBD1	TGTGCCAGCAGCGTAGTGAGGACAGGGATCTACGAGCAGTACTTC	CASSVVRTGIYEQYF
.	TRBV6-5	TRBJ1-2	.	TGTGCCAGCAGTCGACAGGCGTCTAACTATGGCTACACCTTC	CASSRQASNYGYTF
.	TRBV14	TRBJ2-5	.	TGTGCCAGCAGCCGCCTAGAGACCCAGTACTTC	CASSRLETQYF
few	TRBV5-1	TRBJ2-7	.	TGCGCCAGCAGCTTGTTTGGGAGCCAAATCGAGCAGTACTTC	CASSLFGSQIEQYF